These 9 T cell receptor beta chains were sequenced from one sample in a study of monozygotic twins with cystic fibrosis. This table comes from immunoSEQ multiplex PCR, and its TCRdb copy is limited to in-frame clones, with some not included. The repertoire holds about 22,000 clones, with over 95% as singletons. Sequenced sample: blood. The receptors were gathered from a girl aged 10 to 17 with cystic fibrosis.

This chain links TRBV5-6 with TRBJ2-5; D may be TRBD1 or TRBD2 (5 bases each). Germline values: CDR1 SGHDT, CDR2 YYEEEE. Between the trimmed V and J ends, which lost 2 bases and 5 bases, there was a span of 10 bases. The length of the CDR3 is 13 residues. CDR3 residues: CASSLAGSETQYF. Here the CDR3 DNA reads TGTGCCAGCAGCTTAGCAGGGAGTGAGACCCAGTACTTC.

The V gene is TRBV7-6, the J gene TRBJ2-1; TRBD1 matches 7 bases. This CDR3 has 14 residues. V shed 2 bases and J 3 bases; nucleotides not matched to a gene: 1. Germline CDR1 and CDR2: SGHVS and FNYEAQ. The CDR3 here is CASSLSGGYNEQFF. In DNA form, the CDR3 reads TGTGCCAGCAGCTTATCAGGGGGCTACAATGAGCAGTTCTTC. Looking up the rest from reference TRBV7-6 and TRBJ2-1 gives the full variable domain: GAGVSQSPRYKVTKRGQDVALRCDPISGHVSLYWYRQALGQGPEFLTYFNYEAQQDKSGLPNDRFSAERPEGSISTLTIQRTEQRDSAMYRCASSLSGGYNEQFFGPGTRLTVL.

This chain uses TRBV27 with TRBJ1-2; D unclear. This CDR3 region has 13 residues. Trimming removed 0 bases from V and 6 bases from J, with 8 bases in between. Germline lookup yields CDR1 MNHEY and CDR2 SMNVEV (reference sequence). The CDR3 region is CASSLSRANGYTF. The CDR3 DNA is TGTGCCAGCAGTTTATCCCGGGCGAATGGCTACACCTTC.

V gene TRBV11-2 combines with J gene TRBJ2-5; 12 bases are shared with TRBD2. The CDR3 sequence is 16 residues long. The germline CDR1 and CDR2 sequences are SGHAT and FQNNGV. Unmatched junction bases numbered 5, after V lost 4 bases and J lost 2 bases. The CDR3 DNA reads as TGTGCCAGCAGCTCCTCGACTAGCGGGGGTCAAGAGACCCAGTACTTC. Amino acid sequence: CASSSSTSGGQETQYF.

The gene calls are TRBV30 and TRBJ2-1; TRBD2 agrees at 9 bases. Trimming took 3 bases from V and 9 from J; bases not matched to a gene: 15. CDR1 and CDR2 from the germline V gene are GTSNPN and SVGIG (reference sequence). The CDR3 is made up of 16 amino acids. CDR3 coding DNA: TGTGCCTGGAGCGAGTCAATAGCGGGAGCGGAAGGTGAGCAGTTCTTC. It encodes CAWSESIAGAEGEQFF.

The sample holds one count of this clone. The chain carries TRBV10-3 and TRBJ2-1; 11 nucleotides agree with TRBD2. V shed 3 bases and J 7 bases; nucleotides not matched to a gene: 5. Germline V gene sequence: CDR1 ENHRY, CDR2 SYGVKD. The CDR3 extends over 15 amino acids. The CDR3 sequence: CAISETSGRPNEQFF. CDR3 DNA sequence: TGTGCCATCAGTGAAACTAGCGGGAGACCAAATGAGCAGTTCTTC.

This clone was counted once. The chain employs TRBV7-8 and TRBJ1-6, with 7 positions matching TRBD1. Germline V CDR1 and CDR2: SGHVS, FQNEAQ. The CDR3 runs to 15 residues. V lost 1 base and J lost 8; bases outside the gene matches: 5. The CDR3 DNA reads as TGTGCCAGCAGCTTAGTTGAGACAGGGCATTCACCCCTCCACTTT. As protein: CASSLVETGHSPLHF.

This rearrangement joins TRBV7-2 to TRBJ2-3, with a possible D match to TRBD1 (5 bases). The length of the CDR3 is 16 residues. Germline-derived CDR1 and CDR2 are SGHTA and FQGNSA. Deletions cut 2 bases from V and 3 bases from J, with 15 bases between. The CDR3 loop is CASSLTQGRRTDTQYF. The CDR3 DNA follows: TGTGCCAGCAGCTTAACCCAGGGTCGTAGGACAGATACGCAGTATTTT. Full variable domain (missing parts from reference TRBV7-2 and TRBJ2-3): GAGVSQSPSNKVTEKGKDVELRCDPISGHTALYWYRQSLGQGLEFLIYFQGNSAPDKSGLPSDRFSAERTGGSVSTLTIQRTQQEDSAVYLCASSLTQGRRTDTQYFGPGTRLTVL.

The chain joins TRBV5-6 to TRBJ1-5; no firm D call. Germline V CDR1 and CDR2: SGHDT, YYEEEE. The CDR3 totals 13 residues. The V gene lost 1 base and the J gene lost 3 bases, with 5 bases spanning the gap. The CDR3 protein is CASSLFDNQPQHF. The CDR3 DNA reads as TGTGCCAGCAGCTTGTTTGACAATCAGCCCCAGCATTTT.